This is a list of T cell receptor beta chains from one sample in a study of cytomegalovirus exposure and HLA in healthy donors. Assay: immunoSEQ multiplex PCR; the TCRdb copy retains only in-frame clones and omits some. Of about 180,000 clones in the sample, 70% to 80% were seen once. The sample taken for sequencing was PBMCs. These TCRs come from a man aged 55 to 70 in good health and CMV-seronegative. CDR3s include the opening cysteine and the closing phenylalanine or tryptophan. Each record gives: D gene, J gene, clone size, V gene, CDR3 protein, CDR3 DNA. D genes are given only for firm matches. Some rows have no size entry. The others give once, few or many, or a class for an expanded clone.

d_gene: .; j_gene: TRBJ2-6; abundance: few; v_gene: TRBV29-1; CDR3aa: CSVQTQGRSSGANVLTF; CDR3nt: TGCAGCGTCCAAACACAGGGAAGGAGCTCTGGGGCCAACGTCCTGACTTTC
d_gene: .; j_gene: TRBJ1-5; abundance: .; v_gene: TRBV7-9; CDR3aa: CASSPQGPAGQPQNF; CDR3nt: TGTGCCAGCAGTCCTCAGGGCCCGGCCGGCCAGCCCCAGAATTTT
d_gene: TRBD1; j_gene: TRBJ1-4; abundance: .; v_gene: TRBV27; CDR3aa: CASSGTGGPNEKLFF; CDR3nt: TGTGCCAGCAGCGGGACAGGGGGTCCGAATGAAAAACTGTTTTTT
d_gene: TRBD1; j_gene: TRBJ2-7; abundance: .; v_gene: TRBV5-4; CDR3aa: CASSLGGTASSLEQYF; CDR3nt: TGTGCCAGCAGCTTGGGGGGGACAGCCTCCTCCCTCGAGCAGTACTTC
d_gene: .; j_gene: TRBJ1-5; abundance: .; v_gene: TRBV5-1; CDR3aa: CASSPDSPYQPQHF; CDR3nt: TGCGCCAGCAGCCCGGACAGCCCCTATCAGCCCCAGCATTTT
d_gene: .; j_gene: TRBJ2-3; abundance: .; v_gene: TRBV19; CDR3aa: CASSNRVSSTDTQYF; CDR3nt: TGTGCCAGTAGTAATCGGGTATCCTCGACAGATACGCAGTATTTT
d_gene: .; j_gene: TRBJ1-5; abundance: .; v_gene: TRBV7-8; CDR3aa: CASSLGASGNQPQHF; CDR3nt: TGTGCCAGCAGCCTAGGAGCTAGCGGGAATCAGCCCCAGCATTTT
d_gene: TRBD2; j_gene: TRBJ2-7; abundance: .; v_gene: TRBV4-1; CDR3aa: CASSQDPSSAGEGYEQYF; CDR3nt: TGCGCCAGCAGCCAAGACCCCAGCTCGGCGGGAGAGGGTTACGAGCAGTACTTC
d_gene: .; j_gene: TRBJ2-7; abundance: once; v_gene: TRBV6-1; CDR3aa: CASSRMSSYEQYF; CDR3nt: TGTGCCAGTTCTAGGATGAGCTCCTACGAGCAGTACTTC
d_gene: .; j_gene: TRBJ2-7; abundance: .; v_gene: TRBV13; CDR3aa: CASSVDYEQYF; CDR3nt: TGTGCCAGCAGCGTCGACTACGAGCAGTACTTC
d_gene: .; j_gene: TRBJ1-1; abundance: few; v_gene: TRBV5-1; CDR3aa: CASSLAGEGGRNTEAFF; CDR3nt: TGCGCCAGCAGCTTGGCCGGGGAGGGGGGGAGGAACACTGAAGCTTTCTTT
d_gene: TRBD1; j_gene: TRBJ1-2; abundance: .; v_gene: TRBV27; CDR3aa: CASSLTGTGLSYTF; CDR3nt: TGTGCCAGCAGTTTAACGGGGACAGGTCTAAGCTACACCTTC
d_gene: .; j_gene: TRBJ1-4; abundance: few; v_gene: TRBV7-6; CDR3aa: CASSLMADTEKLFF; CDR3nt: TGTGCCAGCAGCTTAATGGCGGACACTGAAAAACTGTTTTTT
d_gene: .; j_gene: TRBJ2-1; abundance: .; v_gene: TRBV9; CDR3aa: CASSVADSLPSYNEQFF; CDR3nt: TGTGCCAGCAGCGTAGCGGACAGCTTACCCTCCTACAATGAGCAGTTCTTC
d_gene: .; j_gene: TRBJ2-5; abundance: .; v_gene: TRBV9; CDR3aa: CASSVAQGLQETQYF; CDR3nt: TGTGCCAGCAGCGTGGCACAGGGATTACAAGAGACCCAGTACTTC
d_gene: .; j_gene: TRBJ2-2; abundance: once; v_gene: TRBV19; CDR3aa: CASEPPPTGELFF; CDR3nt: TGTGCCAGTGAGCCCCCCCCCACCGGGGAGCTGTTTTTT
d_gene: TRBD1; j_gene: TRBJ1-2; abundance: .; v_gene: TRBV6-5; CDR3aa: CASSYLNRGQGYGYTF; CDR3nt: TGTGCCAGCAGTTACCTAAACAGGGGGCAAGGCTATGGCTACACCTTC